These 27 T cell receptor beta chains were all obtained from the same sample, sequenced in a study of healthy donors' naive CD4 and CD8 T cells. A linear amplification protocol produced the TCR libraries from 500 ng of total RNA. A single record per CDR3 protein comes from TCRdb applying MiXCR to the reads. The table has about 180,000 distinct CDR3 sequences, 74% seen once; the top ten hold around 2%. What was sequenced was naive CD4+ and CD8+ T cells sorted from blood, pooled from several donors. The receptors were sampled from a pool of human donors in good health; the sample pools cells from several healthy donors.

This chain links TRBV29-1 with TRBJ1-1, with 9 bases matching TRBD1. Germline V gene sequence: CDR1 SQVTM, CDR2 ANQGSEA. Trimming removed 7 bases from V and 7 bases from J; junction bases left unmatched: 7. CDR3 length equals 12 residues. The DNA of the CDR3 is TGCAGCGCCCTACAGGGGGCGGTTGAAGCTTTCTTT. It translates to CSALQGAVEAFF.

V gene TRBV20-1 combines with J gene TRBJ2-3, with TRBD1 matching 8 bases. Germline CDR1 DFQATT, CDR2 SNEGSKA (reference sequence). Unmatched junction bases numbered 4, after V lost 5 bases and J lost 3 bases. This CDR3 comprises 13 residues. CDR3 sequence reads: CSAGQGSTDTQYF. CDR3 sequence (DNA): TGCAGTGCTGGACAGGGTTCGACAGATACGCAGTATTTT.

The V gene is TRBV29-1, the J gene TRBJ1-1; D call uncertain. Germline V gene data show CDR1 as SQVTM and CDR2 as ANQGSEA. Trimming removed 3 bases at V and 8 bases at J, with 4 bases between. The CDR3 loop spans 9 amino acids. CDR3 in DNA: TGCAGCGTTGAGGGCGAAGCTTTCTTT. Translating it yields CSVEGEAFF.

This clonotype was detected only once. This chain joins TRBV7-8 and TRBJ1-1; tentative D call: TRBD1 (6 bases). The CDR3 extends over 13 amino acids. Trimming left V 2 bases short and J 7 bases short, with 11 bases between. The V gene's germline CDR1 is SGHVS and CDR2 FQNEAQ. The CDR3 is CASSLFQGNEAFF. CDR3 DNA: TGTGCCAGCAGCTTATTTCAGGGGAATGAAGCTTTCTTT.

This clonotype has only one observation. This rearrangement joins TRBV19 to TRBJ2-1, with TRBD2 matching 10 bases. Germline values: CDR1 LNHDA, CDR2 SQIVND (reference sequence). The CDR3 has 15 residues. J lost 9 bases, V lost 4 bases, and 9 bases had no gene match. The chain's CDR3 is CASSTPSGSVGEQFF. The DNA of the CDR3 is TGTGCCAGTAGTACCCCTAGCGGGAGTGTCGGTGAGCAGTTCTTC.

The V call is TRBV27, the J call TRBJ2-7; 7 nucleotides agree with TRBD1. The CDR3 runs 14 residues. Trimming at V came to 4 bases and at J to 2 bases, leaving 5 bases not matched to a gene. Germline loops: CDR1 MNHEY, CDR2 SMNVEV (reference sequence). CDR3 residues: CASSSWDRAYEQYF. The CDR3 DNA reads as TGTGCCAGCAGTTCATGGGACAGAGCCTACGAGCAGTACTTC.

The chain has TRBV6-5 and TRBJ1-1; 10 bases fit TRBD1. CDR3 length: 14 amino acids. V shed 4 bases, J shed 5 bases, and the junction held 4 bases outside the gene matches. Germline assignment: CDR1 MNHEY and CDR2 SVGAGI. The CDR3 sequence is CASSWDRGGTEAFF. CDR3 nucleotide sequence: TGTGCCAGCAGTTGGGACAGGGGAGGTACTGAAGCTTTCTTT.

The chain carries TRBV19 and TRBJ2-1; D uncertain. The CDR3 length is 16 residues. Trimming left V 0 bases short and J 1 base short, with 10 bases between. Germline V lookup: CDR1 LNHDA, CDR2 SQIVND (reference sequence). The CDR3 loop is CASSIDPGGSYNEQFF. The CDR3, as DNA: TGTGCCAGTAGTATAGATCCTGGCGGTTCCTACAATGAGCAGTTCTTC. The whole variable domain, filled in from reference TRBV19 and TRBJ2-1, reads DGGITQSPKYLFRKEGQNVTLSCEQNLNHDAMYWYRQDPGQGLRLIYYSQIVNDFQKGDIAEGYSVSREKKESFPLTVTSAQKNPTAFYLCASSIDPGGSYNEQFFGPGTRLTVL.

The V and J genes are TRBV29-1 and TRBJ2-5; TRBD1 matches 7 bases. Looked up from germline, CDR1 is SQVTM and CDR2 is ANQGSEA. This CDR3 is 13 amino acids long. V shed 7 bases, J shed 1 base, and the junction held 6 bases outside the gene matches. CDR3 sequence reads: CSGSGQIQETQYF. CDR3 bases: TGCAGCGGTTCGGGACAGATCCAAGAGACCCAGTACTTC. The whole variable domain, filled in from reference TRBV29-1 and TRBJ2-5, reads SAVISQKPSRDICQRGTSLTIQCQVDSQVTMMFWYRQQPGQSLTLIATANQGSEATYESGFVIDKFPISRPNLTFSTLTVSNMSPEDSSIYLCSGSGQIQETQYFGPGTRLLVL.

The sample holds one count of this clonotype. This chain connects TRBV19 to TRBJ2-7, with 9 bases fitting TRBD1. The germline gives CDR1 LNHDA, CDR2 SQIVND (reference sequence). This CDR3 comprises 16 residues. Trimming cost V 2 bases and J 2 bases; bases outside gene matches: 7. The CDR3 region has the DNA TGTGCCAGTAGTATATCCTCCGGGACAGGGACCTACGAGCAGTACTTC. Protein: CASSISSGTGTYEQYF.

The rearrangement links TRBV10-3 to TRBJ2-7, with D tentatively TRBD1 (5 bases). Germline CDR1 is ENHRY and CDR2 is SYGVKD. V lost 3 bases to trimming and J lost 0 bases, with 9 bases between them. This CDR3 is built from 14 residues. Here the CDR3 reads CAISDRQFSYEQYF. For the CDR3, the DNA is TGTGCCATCAGTGACCGACAGTTCTCCTACGAGCAGTACTTC.

This clonotype turned up a few times. The chain uses TRBV29-1 and TRBJ1-2, with D unresolved. Trimming took 3 bases from V and 6 from J, leaving 8 bases between them. This CDR3 is built from 11 residues. CDR1 and CDR2 from the germline V gene are SQVTM and ANQGSEA. The CDR3 coding sequence is TGCAGCGTTGAGAACAGAAATGGCTACACCTTC. It yields the protein CSVENRNGYTF.

The chain employs TRBV10-3 and TRBJ2-5; D is ambiguous. The CDR3 is made up of 13 amino acids. V was cut by 3 bases and J by 5 bases, with 10 bases left in between. Germline assignment: CDR1 ENHRY and CDR2 SYGVKD. CDR3 sequence reads: CAISDPPSETQYF. The CDR3 nucleotides are TGTGCCATCAGTGATCCCCCTAGTGAGACCCAGTACTTC.

The genes are TRBV24-1 and TRBJ1-1, with TRBD1 matching 8 bases. This CDR3 spans 13 amino acids. CDR1 and CDR2 (germline): KGHDR, SFDVKD. Trimming cost V 4 bases and J 9 bases; bases outside gene matches: 6. This CDR3 reads CATSDYDRGQAFF. In DNA, the CDR3 is TGTGCCACCAGTGACTACGACAGGGGACAAGCTTTCTTT.

The chain combines TRBV2 with TRBJ2-4, with 11 bases that match TRBD2. The germline CDR1 and CDR2 sequences are SNHLY and FYNNEI. The CDR3 runs 16 residues. Germline trimming cut 4 bases from V and 8 bases from J; bases unmatched to any gene: 10. In nucleotides, the CDR3 is TGTGCCAGCAGTGGGACTAGCGGGTCAAAGGGGGACATTCAGTACTTC. Its translation is CASSGTSGSKGDIQYF.

The V call is TRBV27, the J call TRBJ2-7; D may correspond to TRBD1 or TRBD2 (5 bases each). The CDR3 is made up of 13 amino acids. V lost 6 bases to trimming and J lost 2 bases, with 11 bases between them. Germline V CDR1 and CDR2: MNHEY, SMNVEV (reference sequence). The CDR3 sequence: CASRGVSPYEQYV. The CDR3 DNA reads as TGTGCCAGCAGGGGGGTTAGCCCCTACGAGCAGTACGTC.

The chain uses TRBV7-2 and TRBJ1-5; 7 nucleotides line up with TRBD1. The CDR3 is 14 amino acids. Germline CDR1 SGHTA, CDR2 FQGNSA. The V segment lost 5 bases and the J segment 2 bases; nucleotides outside the gene matches: 3. The CDR3 loop reads CASSVTGGNQPQHF. CDR3 DNA: TGTGCCAGCAGCGTCACAGGGGGCAATCAGCCCCAGCATTTT.

The J gene is TRBJ2-7, the V gene TRBV6-5; TRBD1 agrees at 8 bases. CDR1 and CDR2 (germline): MNHEY, SVGAGI. Trimming took 2 bases from V and 4 from J; bases not matched to a gene: 10. This CDR3 region has 16 residues. Here the CDR3 reads CASSYEGTGSQYEQYF. CDR3 nucleotides: TGTGCCAGCAGTTACGAAGGGACAGGTTCACAGTACGAGCAGTACTTC.

The chain has TRBV6-5 and TRBJ2-5; D remains ambiguous. The germline CDR1 and CDR2 sequences are MNHEY and SVGAGI. This CDR3 contains 14 residues. The V end lost 7 bases, the J end lost 1 base, and 13 bases lay between the germline ends. The CDR3 DNA reads TGTGCCAGCACCCCGTCGGGCTCCCAAGAGACCCAGTACTTC. Translated: CASTPSGSQETQYF.

This chain connects TRBV5-1 to TRBJ2-5, with D perhaps matching TRBD2 (6 bases). The germline V and J ends were trimmed by 3 bases and 5 bases, with 17 bases remaining between them. This CDR3 comprises 15 residues. Germline lookup yields CDR1 SGHRS and CDR2 YFSETQ. In nucleotides, the CDR3 is TGCGCCAGCAGCTGGGAGGTGGGGAATCGGGAGACCCAGTACTTC. This encodes CASSWEVGNRETQYF.

This chain links TRBV6-5 with TRBJ1-1; 8 bases match TRBD1. The CDR3 covers 15 residues. Germline CDR1 MNHEY, CDR2 SVGAGI. V lost 4 bases and J lost 4; bases outside the gene matches: 8. CDR3: CASSLATGGGTEAFF. CDR3 sequence (DNA): TGTGCCAGCAGTTTGGCTACAGGGGGTGGCACTGAAGCTTTCTTT.

In its sample, this clonotype was seen once. The chain uses TRBV2 and TRBJ2-5; TRBD1 matches 9 bases. Trimming removed 7 bases from V and 8 bases from J; junction bases left unmatched: 14. Germline V gene sequence: CDR1 SNHLY, CDR2 FYNNEI. This CDR3 contains 15 residues. CDR3 nucleotide sequence: TGTGCCAGCATCGAAGTAGTGAGACAGGGGGAAACCCAGTACTTC. As protein: CASIEVVRQGETQYF.

In DNA form, the CDR3 reads TGTGCCAGCAGTCGTGGAGGGCCCCCGAGGCATTTT. This gives the protein CASSRGGPPRHF. V gene TRBV2 combines with J gene TRBJ1-5; no clear D gene. Per the germline V gene, CDR1 is SNHLY and CDR2 is FYNNEI. V was pared by 5 bases and J by 15 bases, with 17 bases between. The length of the CDR3 is 12 residues.

This clonotype was seen just once. This chain connects TRBV6-5 to TRBJ2-1; 7 positions agree with TRBD2. Germline V gives CDR1 MNHEY, CDR2 SVGAGI. The CDR3 extends over 15 amino acids. V was pared by 2 bases and J by 6 bases, with 7 bases of the junction left unmatched. The CDR3 sequence is CASSYVEGEGNEQFF. Here the CDR3 DNA reads TGTGCCAGCAGTTACGTGGAAGGGGAGGGCAATGAGCAGTTCTTC.

This chain uses TRBV6-5 with TRBJ2-7; TRBD1 is a possible D gene (6 bases). The CDR3 is made up of 14 amino acids. Germline CDR1 reads MNHEY; CDR2 reads SVGAGI. Trimming took off 2 bases at V and 5 bases at J, with 13 bases between the two ends. CDR3 protein: CASSYGGIGHEQYF. The DNA for the CDR3 is TGTGCCAGCAGTTACGGGGGCATTGGGCACGAGCAGTACTTC.

This sequence joins TRBV19 and TRBJ1-1, with D unresolved. The CDR3 is 13 residues long. Trimming removed 3 bases from V and 1 base from J, with 6 bases in between. The germline CDR1 and CDR2 sequences are LNHDA and SQIVND (reference sequence). The CDR3: CASSIGPNTEAFF. The CDR3 DNA follows: TGTGCCAGTAGTATTGGCCCGAACACTGAAGCTTTCTTT.

In its sample, this clonotype was seen once. The rearrangement joins TRBV6-1 to TRBJ2-6; D uncertain. V was trimmed by 0 bases and J by 1 base, leaving 13 bases between them. The V gene's germline CDR1 is MNHNS and CDR2 SASEGT. This CDR3 has 18 amino acids. The CDR3 sequence is CASSEAKGSPSGANVLTF. CDR3 DNA sequence: TGTGCCAGCAGTGAAGCAAAGGGATCTCCTTCTGGGGCCAACGTCCTGACTTTC.